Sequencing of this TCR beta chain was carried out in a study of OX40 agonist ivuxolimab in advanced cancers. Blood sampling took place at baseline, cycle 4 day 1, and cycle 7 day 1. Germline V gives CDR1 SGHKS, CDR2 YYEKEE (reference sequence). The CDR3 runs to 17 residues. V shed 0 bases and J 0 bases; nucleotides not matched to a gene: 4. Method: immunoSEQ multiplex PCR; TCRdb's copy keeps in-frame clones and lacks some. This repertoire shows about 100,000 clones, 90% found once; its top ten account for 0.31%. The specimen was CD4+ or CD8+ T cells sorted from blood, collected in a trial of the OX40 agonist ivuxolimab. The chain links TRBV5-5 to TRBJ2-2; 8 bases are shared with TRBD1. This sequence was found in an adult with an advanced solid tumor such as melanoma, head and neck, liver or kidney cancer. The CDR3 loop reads CASSLAAGQANTGELFF. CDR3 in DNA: TGTGCCAGCAGCTTGGCCGCGGGACAGGCGAACACCGGGGAGCTGTTTTTT.